Here is one T cell receptor beta chain with its context. Antigen: not known. PCR was performed using 60 Vbeta and 13 Jbeta primers. Generated by immunoSEQ multiplex PCR, the TCRdb table keeps only in-frame clones and is missing some. The data contain about 94,000 clones, roughly 79% of them singletons. The study sampled nominally healthy donors, though unrecorded immune exposures were likely. Germline CDR1 is MDHEN and CDR2 is SYDVKM. The CDR3 totals 13 residues. V lost 3 bases, J lost 6 bases, and 9 bases lay in between. The data originate from a study of cytomegalovirus exposure and HLA in healthy donors. Whole-study results and caveats: Segments of the TCR beta V type were, in most cases, productive about 90% or about 30% of the time in an earlier analysis. Analyses of presence/absence relied on an assumption of roughly uniform sequencing depth across donors. CMV serostatus alone was available as immune exposure information.

V and J are TRBV28 and TRBJ2-1; possibly TRBD1 for D (5 bases). Sequenced: PBMCs. The receptor's source is a woman in her thirties or forties in good health and CMV-seronegative. CDR3 sequence: CASSFPGRNEQFF. In nucleotides, the CDR3 is TGTGCCAGCAGTTTTCCAGGGCGCAATGAGCAGTTCTTC.